One sample yielded the 26 T cell receptor beta chains listed below, sequenced in a study of early T cells in non-severe SARS-CoV-2 infection. TCRdb itself ran the 5' RACE reads through MiXCR, one entry per CDR3 protein. The table records approximately 64,000 distinct CDR3 sequences, over 4.5% of them present only once. The sequencing sample was made of whole blood. The origin of the receptors is an adult who was a healthcare worker with PCR-confirmed SARS-CoV-2 infection or an uninfected control (not recorded which).

This clonotype was seen ten or more times. J is TRBJ1-1 and V is TRBV7-9, with 8 bases matching TRBD1. There are 14 residues in the CDR3. CDR1 and CDR2 from the germline V gene are SEHNR and FQNEAQ (reference sequence). Unmatched junction bases numbered 4, after V lost 3 bases and J lost 4 bases. CDR3 coding DNA: TGTGCCAGCAGCTTGACCGGGACAGGCACTGAAGCTTTCTTT. Translated, it gives CASSLTGTGTEAFF.

In this sample, this clonotype turned up a few times. The rearrangement links TRBV12-3 or TRBV12-4 to TRBJ1-6; 9 nucleotides match TRBD1. This CDR3 has 14 amino acids. V lost 5 bases to trimming and J lost 7 bases; unmatched junction nucleotides: 3. This chain's CDR3 is CASSTTGGNSPLHF. CDR3 bases: TGTGCCAGCAGTACCACAGGGGGCAATTCACCCCTCCACTTT.

J is TRBJ1-1 and V is TRBV5-8, with 9 nucleotides matching TRBD1. The CDR3 has 18 residues. V was pared by 3 bases and J by 1 base, with 13 bases of the junction left unmatched. CDR1 and CDR2 (germline): SGHTS, YDEGEE. The CDR3 DNA is TGTGCCAGCAGCTGGGACCTTGGGACAGGGTTCGCGAACACTGAAGCTTTCTTT. This codes for CASSWDLGTGFANTEAFF.

This clonotype was recorded many times. The genes are TRBV29-1 and TRBJ1-2; 8 positions agree with TRBD1. CDR3 length equals 15 residues. CDR1 is SQVTM and CDR2 is ANQGSEA in the germline V gene. The trim removed 0 bases at V and 4 bases at J, leaving 7 bases unmatched. The CDR3 loop is CSVEDRGQASYGYTF. The CDR3 DNA is TGCAGCGTTGAAGATCGGGGACAGGCCTCCTATGGCTACACCTTC. The whole variable domain, filled in from reference TRBV29-1 and TRBJ1-2, reads SAVISQKPSRDICQRGTSLTIQCQVDSQVTMMFWYRQQPGQSLTLIATANQGSEATYESGFVIDKFPISRPNLTFSTLTVSNMSPEDSSIYLCSVEDRGQASYGYTFGSGTRLTVV.

Of note for this clonotype: One end of the junction is discordant with germline, which a read error may explain. This sequence joins TRBV15 and TRBJ1-6, with D perhaps TRBD1 (6 bases). Germline V gene lookup returns CDR1 LNHNV and CDR2 YYDKDF (reference sequence). CDR3 length: 13 residues. CDR3 sequence: CATSRDRNSPLHF. CDR3 bases: TGTGCCACCAGCAGGGACAGAAATTCACCCCTCCATTTT.

In this sample, this clonotype turned up many times. V and J are TRBV7-9 and TRBJ1-1; D call uncertain. Per germline, CDR1 SEHNR and CDR2 FQNEAQ (reference sequence). This CDR3 has 15 amino acids. V was trimmed by 3 bases and J by 4 bases, leaving 15 bases between them. CDR3 region: CASSLRGGRSTEAFF. The DNA for the CDR3 is TGTGCCAGCAGCTTGCGAGGTGGAAGGAGCACTGAAGCTTTCTTT.

The CDR3 protein is CASSYSASNTGELFF. In DNA form, the CDR3 reads TGCGCCAGCAGCTATAGCGCGTCGAACACCGGGGAGCTGTTTTTT. The chain uses TRBV4-3 and TRBJ2-2, with a possible D match to TRBD2 (5 bases). Trimming removed 5 bases at V and 0 bases at J, with 10 bases between. The CDR3 has 15 residues. Germline lookup yields CDR1 LGHNA and CDR2 YSLEER.

The chain combines TRBV6-5 with TRBJ1-2; 8 bases are shared with TRBD1. J was trimmed by 4 bases and V by 4 bases; bases with no gene match: 5. The germline CDR1 and CDR2 sequences are MNHEY and SVGAGI. The CDR3 is 14 residues long. The CDR3 protein is CASSFYDRGYGYTF. The CDR3 coding sequence is TGTGCCAGCAGTTTTTACGACAGGGGCTATGGCTACACCTTC.

This clonotype has at least ten counts. The chain couples TRBV10-1 to TRBJ2-3, with 8 bases lining up with TRBD1. Germline-derived CDR1 and CDR2 are WNHNN and SYGVQD (reference sequence). The CDR3 covers 16 residues. V was pared by 2 bases and J by 0 bases, with 4 bases of the junction left unmatched. CDR3 nucleotide sequence: TGCGCCAGCAGTGAGGGACAGGGATTTAGCACAGATACGCAGTATTTT. Translated: CASSEGQGFSTDTQYF.

The CDR3 spells CASSRDTQETQYF. The CDR3 DNA sequence: TGTGCCAGCAGCAGGGACACCCAAGAGACCCAGTACTTC. The V and J genes are TRBV3-1 and TRBJ2-5; TRBD1 might be the D (6 bases). V dropped 5 bases and J dropped 1 base, with 8 bases sitting between them. The CDR3 is 13 residues long. Germline CDR1 reads LGHDT; CDR2 reads YNNKEL (reference sequence).

The genes are TRBV6-5 and TRBJ2-4; 9 nucleotides agree with TRBD1. This CDR3 has 14 amino acids. CDR1 is MNHEY and CDR2 is SVGAGI in the germline V gene. After removal of 4 bases from V and 9 bases from J, the junction contained 7 bases not matched to a gene. The CDR3 nucleotides read TGTGCCAGCAGTTGGGGACAGGGATCAGGCATTCAGTACTTC. This sequence encodes CASSWGQGSGIQYF.

This clonotype was detected ten times or more. The rearrangement links TRBV20-1 to TRBJ1-6; D gene ambiguous. The length of the CDR3 is 16 residues. Trimming took off 2 bases at V and 0 bases at J, with 11 bases between the two ends. Looked up from germline, CDR1 is DFQATT and CDR2 is SNEGSKA (reference sequence). This CDR3 is CSARPPYGSYNSPLHF. CDR3 nucleotide sequence: TGCAGTGCTAGACCCCCATATGGCTCCTATAATTCACCCCTCCACTTT.

The table lists this clonotype with many counts. The chain couples TRBV7-8 to TRBJ2-3; D is unclear. Germline V gene sequence: CDR1 SGHVS, CDR2 FQNEAQ. The CDR3 contains 14 residues. The V end was cut by 3 bases, the J end by 2 bases, with 9 bases between. The CDR3 bases are TGTGCCAGCAGCTTCTCTAGGGTCACAGATACGCAGTATTTT. Protein product: CASSFSRVTDTQYF.

This clonotype was counted at least ten times. The rearrangement uses TRBV27 and TRBJ2-6; D unclear. CDR1 and CDR2 from the germline V gene are MNHEY and SMNVEV (reference sequence). The V end was cut by 5 bases, the J end by 0 bases, with 5 bases between. CDR3 length: 14 amino acids. This chain's CDR3 is CASSLRSGANVLTF. The CDR3 region has the DNA TGTGCCAGCAGTCTTCGCTCTGGGGCCAACGTCCTGACTTTC.

This clonotype was counted at least ten times. This chain connects TRBV10-3 to TRBJ1-6, with TRBD1 matching over 7 bases. Germline V gene lookup returns CDR1 ENHRY and CDR2 SYGVKD. The J segment lost 7 bases and the V segment lost 3 bases, leaving 9 bases of the junction unmatched. This CDR3 is 16 amino acids long. Here the CDR3 reads CAISDINRGSNSPLHF. CDR3 coding DNA: TGTGCCATCAGTGATATAAACAGGGGCTCAAATTCACCCCTCCACTTT.

This clonotype has more than one count but fewer than ten. The V call is TRBV2, the J call TRBJ1-1; TRBD1 matches at 7 bases. V shed 4 bases, J shed 5 bases, and the junction held 7 bases outside the gene matches. Germline V gene sequence: CDR1 SNHLY, CDR2 FYNNEI. The CDR3 length is 14 residues. The CDR3 nucleotides are TGTGCCAGCAGTGGTGCAGGGGGTATTACTGAAGCTTTCTTT. It translates to CASSGAGGITEAFF.

This chain links TRBV11-2 with TRBJ1-1; 7 bases line up with TRBD1. V was clipped by 6 bases and J by 7 bases; unmatched bases: 8. Germline V gene lookup returns CDR1 SGHAT and CDR2 FQNNGV. The CDR3 spans 13 residues. The CDR3 reads CASRRTGDIEAFF. In DNA form, the CDR3 reads TGTGCCAGCAGACGGACAGGTGACATTGAAGCTTTCTTT.

Ten or more counts support this clonotype. The gene calls are TRBV19 and TRBJ1-1; no definite D call. Trimming took off 7 bases at V and 1 base at J, with 13 bases between the two ends. The CDR3 covers 14 residues. Germline V gene data show CDR1 as LNHDA and CDR2 as SQIVND (reference sequence). The CDR3 DNA sequence: TGTGCCAGTACCATCGGACGGACGAACACTGAAGCTTTCTTT. Translating gives CASTIGRTNTEAFF.

This clonotype has ten or more counts. The gene calls are TRBV27 and TRBJ2-3, with D unclear. V was clipped by 6 bases and J by 5 bases, with 9 bases between them. This CDR3 has 12 amino acids. CDR1 and CDR2 (germline): MNHEY, SMNVEV (reference sequence). The CDR3 reads CASSPGVDTQYF. The CDR3 DNA sequence: TGTGCCAGCAGCCCGGGTGTAGATACGCAGTATTTT.

This clonotype was recorded at least ten times. The chain couples TRBV20-1 to TRBJ1-5, with D uncertain. V shed 3 bases and J shed 9 bases, with 12 bases lying between them. The germline V gene encodes CDR1 DFQATT and CDR2 SNEGSKA (reference sequence). The CDR3 runs 12 residues. CDR3 region: CSASNSGGPQHF. In nucleotides, the CDR3 is TGCAGTGCTAGTAACTCCGGCGGGCCCCAGCATTTT.

This rearrangement joins TRBV5-1 to TRBJ1-1; the D gene is possibly TRBD1 (5 bases). From germline, CDR1 is SGHRS and CDR2 YFSETQ. V was trimmed by 2 bases and J by 2 bases, leaving 19 bases between them. The CDR3 is 17 amino acids. As DNA, the CDR3 is TGCGCCAGCAGCTTAACAGGCGTGGTATCCTATAACACTGAAGCTTTCTTT. It specifies CASSLTGVVSYNTEAFF.

The rearrangement joins TRBV6-2 or TRBV6-3 to TRBJ2-5; 8 nucleotides match TRBD1. CDR3 length: 14 amino acids. The germline V gene encodes CDR1 MNHEY and CDR2 SVGEGT. J was trimmed by 4 bases and V by 2 bases; bases with no gene match: 3. CDR3 sequence reads: CASSYDRGAETQYF. The CDR3 region has the DNA TGTGCCAGCAGTTACGACAGGGGAGCAGAGACCCAGTACTTC.

This clonotype has at least ten counts. This chain connects TRBV12-5 to TRBJ1-1; D not resolved. CDR3 size: 11 residues. From germline, CDR1 is LGHNT and CDR2 FRNRAP. V lost 7 bases to trimming and J lost 0 bases, with 3 bases between them. Here the CDR3 reads CASALNTEAFF. The CDR3 DNA reads TGTGCTAGTGCCCTGAACACTGAAGCTTTCTTT.

This clonotype appeared many times. The V gene is TRBV7-9, the J gene TRBJ2-7; possibly TRBD1 for D (5 bases). Germline CDR1 is SEHNR and CDR2 is FQNEAQ (reference sequence). V was cut by 3 bases and J by 5 bases, with 11 bases left in between. The CDR3 is 13 residues long. The CDR3 nucleotides are TGTGCCAGCAGCTTTTCAGGGAATAACGAGCAGTACTTC. This gives the protein CASSFSGNNEQYF.

The chain recombines TRBV7-3 with TRBJ2-2, with 8 bases matching TRBD1. The ends lost 5 bases at V and 0 bases at J; junction bases unmatched: 2. Germline CDR1 SGHTA, CDR2 FQGTGA. This CDR3 has 15 amino acids. The CDR3 sequence is CASSPDRANTGELFF. CDR3 coding DNA: TGTGCCAGCAGCCCGGACAGGGCGAACACCGGGGAGCTGTTTTTT.

This clonotype was picked up many times. This rearrangement joins TRBV20-1 to TRBJ2-3; perhaps TRBD2 as D (6 bases). Trimming took 6 bases from V and 11 from J, leaving 24 bases between them. The V gene's germline CDR1 is DFQATT and CDR2 SNEGSKA (reference sequence). The CDR3 is 14 residues long. The CDR3 sequence: CSALGVAGRHEQYF. The DNA of the CDR3 is TGCAGTGCCCTAGGGGTGGCGGGGAGGCACGAGCAGTATTTT.